The rows below give T cell receptor beta chains drawn from one sample of a study of PD-L1 blockade in urothelial cancer. Libraries were prepared by immunoSEQ multiplex PCR; TCRdb keeps only in-frame clonotypes and omits some of them. The sample carries 55,000 to 80,000 clones, 86% recorded once. The sample was PBMCs, taken around atezolizumab (anti-PD-L1) treatment. The source of these receptors is a man aged 55 to 70 with urothelial cancer. Both conserved end residues are part of each CDR3. A D gene is named only where the DNA matches it firmly. Clone size is not always given. Where it is, it says once, few, many or a class for expanded clones.

cdr3_nt	cdr3_aa	j_call	clone_size	cdr3_length	d_call	v_call
TGTGCCAGCAGTTTATGGAGGACAGTTTCCTACGAGCAGTACTTC	CASSLWRTVSYEQYF	TRBJ2-7	.	15	.	TRBV28
TGTGCCAGCAGTTTATACGAGAATGAAAAACTGTTTTTT	CASSLYENEKLFF	TRBJ1-4	once	13	.	TRBV28
TGCAGCGTTGAAGTGGCGGCGAGCTCCTACAATGAGCAGTTCTTC	CSVEVAASSYNEQFF	TRBJ2-1	.	15	.	TRBV29-1
TGTGCCAGCAGCTCACCAGGGGAGCCACCCCTCCACTTT	CASSSPGEPPLHF	TRBJ1-6	.	13	.	TRBV5-6
TGTGCCAGTAGTATGACAGGGGGAAACACCGGGGAGCTGTTTTTT	CASSMTGGNTGELFF	TRBJ2-2	once	15	TRBD1	TRBV19
TGTGCCAGCAGCTTGGCTAGCGGGGGGACAGATACGCAGTATTTT	CASSLASGGTDTQYF	TRBJ2-3	.	15	TRBD2	TRBV5-5
TGTGCCAGCAGCCTTAGATTGGGGGGGAACACTGAAGCTTTCTTT	CASSLRLGGNTEAFF	TRBJ1-1	.	15	.	TRBV11-2
TGTGCTGCAGGGAGGGACAATCAGCCCCAGCATTTT	CAAGRDNQPQHF	TRBJ1-5	.	12	.	TRBV30
TGTGCCAGCAGCTTACGAGGGACAGTCACTGGAGGCTACACCTTC	CASSLRGTVTGGYTF	TRBJ1-2	.	15	TRBD1	TRBV7-3
TGTGCCAGCAGCTTGGCAAAGAACACTGAAGCTTTCTTT	CASSLAKNTEAFF	TRBJ1-1	few	13	.	TRBV5-5
TGTGCCAGCACTCGAGACAGGGGGATCCACGAGCAGTACTTC	CASTRDRGIHEQYF	TRBJ2-7	.	14	TRBD1	TRBV2
TGTGCCAGCAGCCTGCGGGCGGGGGCTGGGGAAGAGACCCAGTACTTC	CASSLRAGAGEETQYF	TRBJ2-5	.	16	.	TRBV4-2
TGTGCCAGCAGTGAACCCCCTGGTGGAGCTATGAACACTGAAGCTTTCTTT	CASSEPPGGAMNTEAFF	TRBJ1-1	.	17	.	TRBV6-1
TGTGCCAGCAGCTTAGACAGCTCCTACGAGCAGTACTTC	CASSLDSSYEQYF	TRBJ2-7	.	13	.	TRBV7-2
TGTGCCAGCAGGACAGGGGGCGCGGACTATGGCTACACCTTC	CASRTGGADYGYTF	TRBJ1-2	.	14	TRBD1	TRBV6-6
TGTGCCAGCAGTGAAAGGTGGCGGGGGGGCGGGCAAGAGACCCAGTACTTC	CASSERWRGGGQETQYF	TRBJ2-5	.	17	TRBD2	TRBV6-1